The rows below give T cell receptor beta chains drawn from one sample of a study of CD4 T cells in relation to SARS-CoV-2 and coronaviruses. These TCRs' antigens remain unknown. TCRdb keeps only in-frame clones here, not all; method: immunoSEQ multiplex PCR. The repertoire consists of almost 20,000 clones, with about 81% occurring once and the leading ten covering about 10%. The specimen was CD4+ T cells from PBMCs, cultured in vitro. The receptors were gathered from a human donor in good health. Both conserved end residues are part of each CDR3. The D gene is left open where the match is weak. Size is omitted from some rows. Given values are once, few, many or a class for expanded clones.

TRBJ1-1 | TRBV18 | NA | 14 | NA | CASSLREGGTEAFF | TGTGCCAGCTCCCTCAGGGAAGGTGGCACTGAAGCTTTCTTT
TRBJ1-3 | TRBV2 | NA | 15 | few | CASSEGQVSGNTIYF | TGTGCCAGCAGCGAGGGACAAGTCTCTGGAAACACCATATATTTT
TRBJ1-1 | TRBV7-2 | TRBD1 | 13 | NA | CASSQTGGTEAFF | TGTGCCAGCAGCCAGACAGGGGGCACTGAAGCTTTCTTT
TRBJ2-7 | TRBV6-2/TRBV6-3 | NA | 12 | NA | CASSLDGGEQYF | TGTGCCAGCAGCTTGGACGGGGGCGAGCAGTACTTC
TRBJ2-6 | TRBV19 | NA | 17 | NA | CASRQAGDFSGANVLTF | TGTGCCAGTAGACAAGCAGGGGACTTCTCTGGGGCCAACGTCCTGACTTTC
TRBJ2-3 | TRBV11-3 | NA | 14 | NA | CASSPHFGADTQYF | TGTGCCAGCAGCCCTCATTTTGGGGCAGATACGCAGTATTTT
TRBJ2-5 | TRBV5-5 | NA | 15 | once | CASSLALVGRETQYF | TGTGCCAGCAGCCTCGCTCTGGTGGGTCGAGAGACCCAGTACTTC
TRBJ1-5 | TRBV28 | NA | 11 | few | CASSQRQPQHF | TGTGCCAGCAGTCAGCGCCAGCCCCAGCATTTT
TRBJ2-1 | TRBV9 | NA | 13 | NA | CASTESAKGEQFF | TGTGCCAGCACCGAAAGCGCTAAGGGTGAGCAGTTCTTC
TRBJ2-5 | TRBV6-1 | TRBD2 | 20 | NA | CASSEAAPGLAGGPGETQYF | TGTGCCAGCAGTGAAGCGGCTCCGGGACTAGCGGGGGGGCCGGGGGAGACCCAGTACTTC
TRBJ2-3 | TRBV6-2/TRBV6-3 | TRBD1 | 15 | NA | CASSYSQGVPDTQYF | TGTGCCAGCAGTTACAGTCAGGGGGTCCCAGATACGCAGTATTTT
TRBJ2-5 | TRBV9 | NA | 15 | medium-sized | CASSVVGLSQETQYF | TGTGCCAGCAGCGTAGTAGGACTATCCCAAGAGACCCAGTACTTC
TRBJ1-2 | TRBV19 | TRBD1 | 15 | NA | CASSMVYRGDYGYTF | TGTGCCAGTAGTATGGTCTACAGGGGGGACTATGGCTACACCTTC
TRBJ2-1 | TRBV7-2 | TRBD1 | 14 | NA | CASSPGTGLGAQFF | TGTGCCAGCAGCCCGGGGACAGGGTTGGGAGCCCAGTTCTTC
TRBJ2-3 | TRBV5-1 | TRBD2 | 15 | NA | CASSPGTTYTDTQYF | TGCGCCAGCAGCCCCGGGACTACCTACACAGATACGCAGTATTTT
TRBJ2-1 | TRBV5-1 | NA | 13 | NA | CASSLLQYQEQFF | TGCGCCAGCAGCTTGTTACAGTATCAGGAGCAGTTCTTC
TRBJ1-4 | TRBV5-1 | NA | 14 | NA | CASSKDATNEKLFF | TGCGCCAGCAGCAAGGACGCAACTAATGAAAAACTGTTTTTT
TRBJ2-1 | TRBV10-3 | TRBD2 | 16 | NA | CAISDGSGGYYNEQFF | TGTGCCATCAGTGATGGTAGCGGGGGGTATTACAATGAGCAGTTCTTC
TRBJ2-5 | TRBV6-4 | TRBD2 | 15 | NA | CATPALAGVRETQYF | TGTGCCACACCAGCCCTAGCGGGCGTGAGAGAGACCCAGTACTTC
TRBJ2-2 | TRBV2 | NA | 14 | NA | CASSEVVYTGELFF | TGTGCCAGCAGTGAGGTTGTCTACACCGGGGAGCTGTTTTTT
TRBJ2-2 | TRBV6-4 | NA | 13 | NA | CASRQGNTGELFF | TGTGCCAGCCGGCAGGGTAACACCGGGGAGCTGTTTTTT
TRBJ1-4 | TRBV19 | TRBD1 | 14 | once | CASSSQGVGEKLFF | TGTGCCAGTAGTTCACAGGGGGTTGGTGAAAAACTGTTTTTT
TRBJ2-3 | TRBV5-1 | TRBD2 | 18 | NA | CASSLAVSGGASTDTQYF | TGCGCCAGCAGCTTGGCTGTTAGCGGGGGTGCTAGCACAGATACGCAGTATTTT
TRBJ1-1 | TRBV7-2 | NA | 15 | NA | CASSLAGGENTEAFF | TGTGCCAGCAGCTTAGCCGGTGGAGAAAACACTGAAGCTTTCTTT
TRBJ2-7 | TRBV5-1 | NA | 14 | few | CASSLNNVPYEQYF | TGCGCCAGCAGCTTGAACAACGTGCCCTACGAGCAGTACTTC
TRBJ2-1 | TRBV3-1/TRBV3-2 | TRBD2 | 16 | NA | CASREDSGGIYNEQFF | TGTGCCAGCAGGGAAGATAGCGGGGGGATCTACAATGAGCAGTTCTTC
TRBJ2-4 | TRBV30 | NA | 14 | NA | CAWGRGSVSNIQYF | TGTGCCTGGGGGAGAGGGTCCGTTAGCAACATTCAGTACTTC
TRBJ2-3 | TRBV10-3 | TRBD2 | 16 | NA | CAISLAGTSGTDTQYF | TGTGCCATCAGTTTAGCCGGGACTAGCGGCACAGATACGCAGTATTTT
TRBJ2-2 | TRBV7-8 | TRBD2 | 16 | NA | CASSSQGTSPTGELFF | TGTGCCAGCAGCTCCCAAGGGACTAGCCCCACCGGGGAGCTGTTTTTT
TRBJ2-3 | TRBV29-1 | NA | 13 | once | CSEMTYNTDTQYF | TGCAGCGAGATGACATATAACACAGATACGCAGTATTTT
TRBJ2-7 | TRBV14 | TRBD2 | 14 | NA | CASSQDGGRTEQYF | TGTGCCAGCAGCCAAGATGGCGGGAGGACTGAGCAGTACTTC
TRBJ2-7 | TRBV29-1 | TRBD1 | 13 | NA | CSVGTGGRGEQYF | TGCAGCGTAGGGACAGGGGGAAGGGGCGAGCAGTACTTC
TRBJ1-2 | TRBV19 | NA | 16 | NA | CASSISGVQKSYGYTF | TGTGCCAGTAGTATAAGTGGAGTTCAGAAGTCCTATGGCTACACCTTC